Given below is one T cell receptor (beta chain) in context. Its binding antigen is unknown. No base-level quality is on record; no much larger clone is a single base apart. This specimen comes from a study of T cells in Graves' hyperthyroidism and ophthalmopathy (dated by TCRdb to 2018 to 2020). Regarding the research as a whole: Peripheral blood was sampled at the time of initial diagnosis, prior to any treatment. A discovery cohort of about 100 patients, roughly 43 with Graves' ophthalmopathy and approximately 55 with stable Graves' hyperthyroidism, was used to find distinguishing TCR V-J signatures. An independent validation cohort of 18 to 20 hyperthyroidism patients and approximately 17 patients who later progressed to ophthalmopathy tested prospective prediction of ophthalmopathy. The approximately 95 discovery patients were divided at random into training and test sets in a 7:3 ratio. The study also compared thyroid tissue and blood T-cell repertoires from several Graves' hyperthyroidism patients. Following sampling, methimazole starting at 30 mg daily was given to hyperthyroidism patients, and high-dose intravenous methylprednisolone was given to ophthalmopathy patients. The paper reports TCR Vbeta CDR3 sequencing of about 140 peripheral blood samples: approximately 41 ophthalmopathy, 70 to 85 hyperthyroidism and approximately 17 progressor patients. The research as a whole found: In cross-validation, a model built on a 13 V-J signature told ophthalmopathy apart from stable hyperthyroidism with 85% to 90% sensitivity and roughly 81% specificity, and in testing the same model reached 80%/75%. Most expanded thyroid clonotypes (frequency above 0.001) were also detected in blood, a finding suggesting that blood repertoires may reflect thyroid immune responses. Sample size was not statistically predetermined, and blinding of investigators to group allocation was not performed. In validation, the model predicted progression to ophthalmopathy with approximately 70% sensitivity and roughly 75% specificity, a median of 6.5 months before onset.

Ophthalmopathy patients had moderately to severely active disease, Clinical Activity Score of at least 3, NOSPECS grade of at least 4, and duration under 3 months. The study excluded patients with uncontrolled infections, other autoimmune diseases, pregnancy or lactation. Clinical symptoms, serum thyroxine and TRAb, thyroid ultrasound, and orbital computed tomography formed the basis for the diagnoses. PBMCs were separated from roughly 9.3 ml of fresh peripheral blood using Ficoll-Paque density gradient centrifugation. Total RNA was extracted using Trizol reagent, and RNA quality was assessed on an Agilent 2100 Bioanalyzer. The TCR beta CDR3 regions were amplified from the RNA transcripts. For the first round of RT-PCR on the TCR CDR3, the HTBI primer set was used together with the Qiagen OneStep RT-PCR kit. The libraries were constructed in a second round of multiplex PCR and then size-selected and purified. The libraries were sequenced on an Illumina HiSeq2000 using paired-end 100 bp reads. The study's processing was this. SOAPnuke was used to process the raw data, throwing out any read that contained adapters or uncalled bases, had a mean Phred below 15, or lacked an exact constant-primer or identifier match. COPE v1.2.5 was used to merge high-quality paired reads, and clonotypes were defined as unique nucleotide sequences. Clonotypes were aligned to IMGT TRBV, TRBD and TRBJ reference segments using MiTCR v1.1. The analysis included only V-J combinations with a frequency above 0.0001, which together covered over 98% of the repertoires. A TCS score was defined as the ratio of F50 (clonal expansion) to E x V (chaos), with BLOSUM62-based TCRdist applied between CDR3 peptides within each V-J. Welch's t-statistics and random forest reduced just over 500 V-J features to about 13, which were used in a naive Bayes classifier (R e1071). Thyroid-blood repertoire similarity was quantified with the Morisita-Horn index. TCRdb reprocessing: public reads trimmed at Q25 with fastp, clones called with MiXCR, in-frame beta chains kept. CDR3 protein sequences are deduplicated, and each keeps its most common genes and DNA. Here the V and J calls rest on TCRdb's processing, not on the authors' analysis. Across this sample there are hundreds of thousands of distinct CDR3 sequences, with about 15% seen only once. The ten biggest clones cover roughly 4.5% of the sample.

Sequenced sample: blood. The clonotype comes from a woman aged 40 to 50 with Graves' ophthalmopathy.

CDR3 loop: CASTDRDKNNEQYF. The sequenced DNA is TGTGCCAGCACCGACCGGGACAAGAACAACGAGCAGTACTTC. The receptor chain draws on TRBV6-1 and TRBJ2-7, and possibly TRBD1, on 6 matching bases. The CDR3 spans 14 residues, from the cysteine through the phenylalanine. CDR3 DNA only is kept here, 42 bases in frame from base 1. Sequences MNHNS (CDR1) and SASEGT (CDR2) are obtained from the germline V gene. V and J are truncated by 7 bases and 5 bases respectively, leaving an intervening sequence of 18 bases.